This T cell receptor (beta chain) was observed in a study of cytomegalovirus exposure and HLA in healthy donors. Remarks on this clone: Its target is unknown.

Germline values: CDR1 SGDLS, CDR2 YYNGEE. The CDR3 length is 15 residues. V lost 4 bases and J lost 1, with 11 bases in between. The PCR contained 60 Vbeta and 13 Jbeta primers. Only in-frame clones appear in the TCRdb table, and some are missing; sequencing was by immunoSEQ multiplex PCR. The sample yields around 64,000 clones, about 60% seen once. Study outcomes and limitations: The HLA-A and HLA-B alleles of most subjects were reportedly predicted accurately from TCR beta sequences.

The sequence was collected from a woman aged 45 to 65 in good health and CMV-seronegative. The sequenced sample was PBMCs. The V call is TRBV9, the J call TRBJ1-4; no clear D. CDR3 bases: TGTGCCAGCAGCCCCCGGCGGGAAACTAATGAAAAACTGTTTTTT. Translating gives CASSPRRETNEKLFF.